This T cell receptor (beta chain) was recovered during a study of blood T cells in healthy people across ages. Using a J-beta primer mix together with a sample-barcoded 5' primer, a second PCR was run for about 6 to 11 cycles. A template-switch adaptor that had 12 random nucleotides put a tag on each cDNA molecule. TCRdb fed the 5' RACE reads into MiXCR, producing one record per CDR3 protein. The sample yields approximately 1,000,000 distinct CDR3 sequences, 35% to 55% seen once. Study findings and constraints: Higher diversity and more naive CD4+ cells were features of long-lived donors, compared to aged donors. Roughly linearly, TCR beta diversity per million T cells fell as age increased.

This clonotype was seen a few times. The antigen is undetermined. The sample was blood. This clonotype originated in a woman between 55 and 75 years old in good health.

CDR3 protein: CASCDNVNEQFF. The CDR3, as DNA: TGTGCCAGCTGTGACAATGTCAATGAGCAGTTCTTC. V gene TRBV27 combines with J gene TRBJ2-1; D unclear. Germline V gene data show CDR1 as MNHEY and CDR2 as SMNVEV (reference sequence). The ends were cut back, 8 bases at V and 6 bases at J, with 11 bases in the middle. The CDR3 sequence is 12 residues long.